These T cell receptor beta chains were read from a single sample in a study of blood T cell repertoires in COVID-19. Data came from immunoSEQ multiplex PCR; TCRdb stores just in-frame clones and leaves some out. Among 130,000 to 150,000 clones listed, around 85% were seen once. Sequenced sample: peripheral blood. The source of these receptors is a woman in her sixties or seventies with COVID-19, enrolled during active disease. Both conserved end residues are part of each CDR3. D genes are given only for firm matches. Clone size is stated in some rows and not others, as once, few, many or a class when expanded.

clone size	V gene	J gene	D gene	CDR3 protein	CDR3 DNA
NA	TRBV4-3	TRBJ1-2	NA	CASSQDLGDGANYGYTF	TGCGCCAGCAGCCAAGACCTCGGGGATGGGGCTAACTATGGCTACACCTTC
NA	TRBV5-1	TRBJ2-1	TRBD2	CASRLSSGGSYNEQFF	TGCGCCAGCAGACTATCATCCGGGGGGAGTTACAATGAGCAGTTCTTC
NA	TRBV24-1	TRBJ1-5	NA	CATSDRTAFEPQHF	TGTGCCACCAGTGATAGGACAGCCTTTGAGCCCCAGCATTTT
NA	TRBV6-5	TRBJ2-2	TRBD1	CASIFQGVDTGELFF	TGTGCCAGCATCTTTCAGGGGGTCGACACCGGGGAGCTGTTTTTT
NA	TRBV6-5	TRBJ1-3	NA	CASSHSGGAIYF	TGTGCCAGCAGTCACTCGGGGGGGGCCATATATTTT
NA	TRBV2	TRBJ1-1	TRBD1	CASSLGTDLEAFF	TGTGCCAGCAGCCTAGGGACAGATTTAGAAGCTTTCTTT
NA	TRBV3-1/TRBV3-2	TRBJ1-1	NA	CASSQLTRAPEAFF	TGTGCCAGCAGCCAACTTACTAGGGCCCCTGAAGCTTTCTTT
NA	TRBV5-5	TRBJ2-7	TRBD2	CASSLRTSGDEQYF	TGTGCCAGCAGCCTTAGGACTAGCGGGGACGAGCAGTACTTC
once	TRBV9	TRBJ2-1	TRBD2	CASSRSGVFYNEQFF	TGTGCCAGCAGCCGTAGCGGGGTATTCTACAATGAGCAGTTCTTC
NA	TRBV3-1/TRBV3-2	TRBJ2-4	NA	CASSHARQARVDKNIQYF	TGTGCCAGCAGCCACGCCCGACAGGCAAGGGTTGACAAAAACATTCAGTACTTC
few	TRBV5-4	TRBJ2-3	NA	CASSLGLVHPGDTQYF	TGTGCCAGCAGCTTGGGACTAGTTCACCCTGGAGATACGCAGTATTTT
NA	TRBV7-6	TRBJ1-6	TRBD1	CASSLGQGAYSPLHF	TGTGCCAGCAGCTTGGGACAGGGGGCTTATTCACCCCTCCACTTT
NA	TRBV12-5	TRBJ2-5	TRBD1	CASGSGQRETQYF	TGTGCTAGTGGTTCGGGACAGAGGGAGACCCAGTACTTC
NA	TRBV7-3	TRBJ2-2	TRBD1	CASSLDRGDTGELFF	TGTGCCAGCAGCTTGGACAGGGGCGACACCGGGGAGCTGTTTTTT
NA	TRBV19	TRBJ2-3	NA	CASSRAPMGVTDTQYF	TGTGCCAGTAGTAGAGCCCCTATGGGAGTGACAGATACGCAGTATTTT
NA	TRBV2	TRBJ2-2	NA	CASRELNRITGELFF	TGTGCCAGCCGGGAGCTTAACAGGATCACCGGGGAGCTGTTTTTT